This T cell receptor beta chain originates from a study of cytomegalovirus exposure and HLA in healthy donors. The wider study: Earlier, 110 million or so unique TCR beta sequences were recovered from roughly 180 million T cells by an analysis.

The germline gives CDR1 MGHRA, CDR2 YSYEKL. The CDR3 is made up of 14 amino acids. The V and J ends lost 3 bases and 4 bases, in that order; junction bases with no gene match: 5. Study-level points and caveats: Later work found that TCR association rates differed between HLA loci; DRB1 had the most and HLA-C the fewest. The study labeled under 200 TCR beta chains cytomegalovirus-associated.

The PCR made use of 60 Vbeta and 13 Jbeta primers. Here immunoSEQ multiplex PCR was the method, and the copy in TCRdb shows in-frame clones only, minus some. The data contain 150,000 to 200,000 clones, more than 75% of them singletons. Note on this clone: The antigen remains undetermined.

Sequencing input: PBMCs. This clonotype was sampled from a girl less than two years old in good health and CMV-seronegative. This chain uses TRBV4-1 with TRBJ1-2, with 7 bases matching TRBD1. CDR3 residues: CASSQAGQAYGYTF. CDR3 DNA sequence: TGCGCCAGCAGCCAGGCTGGACAGGCCTATGGCTACACCTTC.